A selection of T cell receptor beta chains follows, all from one sample in a study of glioma-infiltrating T cells. TCRdb re-derived calls from the multiplex PCR reads in MiXCR, one entry per CDR3 protein. Altogether approximately 400,000 distinct CDR3 sequences are present, about 40% being singletons, with the ten largest covering about 12%. The specimen was glioma tissue, nonneoplastic brain tissue, or PBMCs (not recorded which). These receptors were taken from a human donor with low-grade glioma or glioblastoma, undergoing nonglioma brain surgery, or in good health (not recorded which). Both conserved end residues are part of each CDR3. The order of the fields is J gene, V gene, CDR3 protein.

j_call: TRBJ2-1
v_call: TRBV7-2
cdr3_aa: CASSMTGTAYNEQFF

j_call: TRBJ2-7
v_call: TRBV2
cdr3_aa: CASSIGFGPAYEQYF

j_call: TRBJ2-7
v_call: TRBV4-1
cdr3_aa: CASSEEMAGSSYEQYF

j_call: TRBJ2-1
v_call: TRBV4-2
cdr3_aa: CASSQDIITSGYNEQFF

j_call: TRBJ2-7
v_call: TRBV28
cdr3_aa: CASSLFREGLYELYF

j_call: TRBJ2-2
v_call: TRBV7-2
cdr3_aa: CASSPGGGWTGELFF

j_call: TRBJ2-1
v_call: TRBV18
cdr3_aa: CASSPTGIYNEQFF

j_call: TRBJ2-2
v_call: TRBV6-1
cdr3_aa: CASRSDSFTGELFF

j_call: TRBJ1-1
v_call: TRBV6-1
cdr3_aa: CASSPFSTEAFF

j_call: TRBJ1-2
v_call: TRBV19
cdr3_aa: CASSIDHWQVDGYTF

j_call: TRBJ2-7
v_call: TRBV4-3
cdr3_aa: CASSPALVAYEQYF

j_call: TRBJ2-1
v_call: TRBV27
cdr3_aa: CASSFIAGAMDEQFF

j_call: TRBJ2-1
v_call: TRBV12-5
cdr3_aa: CASGLVFGTNSYNEQFF

j_call: TRBJ2-7
v_call: TRBV5-1
cdr3_aa: CASGLLASSSYEQCF

j_call: TRBJ2-5
v_call: TRBV7-2
cdr3_aa: CASSLEVGAGVKKTQYF

j_call: TRBJ1-1
v_call: TRBV6-1
cdr3_aa: CASSRQRNTEAFF

j_call: TRBJ1-2
v_call: TRBV7-2
cdr3_aa: CASNPGGYNYGCTF

j_call: TRBJ2-1
v_call: TRBV20-1
cdr3_aa: CSARSSGGTSYNEQFF

j_call: TRBJ2-7
v_call: TRBV20-1
cdr3_aa: CSASWGPGYEQYF

j_call: NA
v_call: TRBV4-1
cdr3_aa: CASSQGGAGSYEQYF

j_call: TRBJ1-1
v_call: TRBV2
cdr3_aa: CASSDPGTGTEAFF

j_call: TRBJ2-1
v_call: TRBV5-6
cdr3_aa: CASSFSGTSAAHSYNEQFF

j_call: TRBJ2-7
v_call: TRBV6-5
cdr3_aa: CASSYLYVDLDSYEQYF

j_call: NA
v_call: TRBV27
cdr3_aa: CASSSLLAVGLVQFF

j_call: TRBJ2-7
v_call: TRBV7-2
cdr3_aa: CASSPSLAGTYEQYF

j_call: TRBJ2-7
v_call: TRBV28
cdr3_aa: CASSSLGGVISYEQYF

j_call: TRBJ1-5
v_call: TRBV19
cdr3_aa: CASNRSNQPQHF

j_call: TRBJ2-1
v_call: TRBV6-2/TRBV6-3
cdr3_aa: CASSSPTAEEQFF

j_call: TRBJ2-3
v_call: TRBV7-2
cdr3_aa: CASRASGGVLTDTQYF

j_call: TRBJ1-5
v_call: TRBV27
cdr3_aa: CASTKQCPQHF

j_call: TRBJ2-5
v_call: TRBV20-1
cdr3_aa: CSAREGRYREETQYF

j_call: TRBJ2-6
v_call: TRBV5-1
cdr3_aa: CASSPLQGTAGANVLTF

j_call: TRBJ1-2
v_call: TRBV18
cdr3_aa: CASSPGDSRNYGYTF

j_call: TRBJ2-3
v_call: TRBV5-4
cdr3_aa: CASSSRDHSTDTQYF

j_call: TRBJ2-7
v_call: TRBV6-1
cdr3_aa: CASSELRQSEQYF

j_call: TRBJ1-3
v_call: TRBV15
cdr3_aa: CATSRGRGTGNTIYF

j_call: TRBJ2-3
v_call: TRBV6-5
cdr3_aa: CASSIRDRGRTDTQYF

j_call: TRBJ1-2
v_call: TRBV12-5
cdr3_aa: CASGMGNYGYTF

j_call: TRBJ2-2
v_call: TRBV7-8
cdr3_aa: CASSSGRGPGELFF

j_call: TRBJ2-7
v_call: TRBV29-1
cdr3_aa: CSVEGSLSSEQYF

j_call: TRBJ2-7
v_call: TRBV7-2
cdr3_aa: CASSPRPNYEQYF

j_call: TRBJ1-1
v_call: TRBV3-1
cdr3_aa: CASSHDGQVEAFF

j_call: TRBJ2-7
v_call: TRBV18
cdr3_aa: CASSQTNSYEQYF

j_call: TRBJ1-1
v_call: TRBV24-1
cdr3_aa: CATSDSGQGDTEAFF

j_call: TRBJ1-6
v_call: TRBV15
cdr3_aa: CATSRDRYSGSPLHF

j_call: TRBJ1-2
v_call: TRBV6-5
cdr3_aa: CASSRQGTSGNYGYTF

j_call: TRBJ2-2
v_call: TRBV28
cdr3_aa: CASSSPRGGTGELFF

j_call: TRBJ2-3
v_call: TRBV20-1
cdr3_aa: CSARDNAASLTDTQYF

j_call: TRBJ1-1
v_call: TRBV27
cdr3_aa: CASSLSRLKGWDTEAFF

j_call: TRBJ1-5
v_call: TRBV7-2
cdr3_aa: CASSLQGLSNQPQHF

j_call: TRBJ2-2
v_call: TRBV15
cdr3_aa: CATSREPGRNTGELFF

j_call: TRBJ2-1
v_call: TRBV5-6
cdr3_aa: CASSLHPGDRYNEQFF

j_call: TRBJ2-2
v_call: TRBV29-1
cdr3_aa: CSVDRGLNTGELFF

j_call: TRBJ2-7
v_call: TRBV4-3
cdr3_aa: CASSLWTGWNTYEQYF